One sample yielded the 8 T cell receptor beta chains listed below, sequenced in a study of blood T cell repertoires in COVID-19 (dated by TCRdb to 2018 to 2020). Receptors were amplified or captured by the immunoSEQ multiplex PCR assay. Sourced from immuneACCESS, this table was stored by TCRdb with only in-frame sequences that have V and J called. A share of the clones is absent; for the studies checked, an unresolved V gene accounts for under half, and the remainder has no known explanation. The sample yields some 230,000 clones; more than 65% were counted once. Jointly, the top ten make up 2% to 2.5% of the sample. Specimen: peripheral blood. Receptors originate from a woman aged 55-75 years with acute or convalescent COVID-19.

V gene TRBV5-4 combines with J gene TRBJ1-4, with D perhaps TRBD1 (6 bases). Germline-derived CDR1 and CDR2 are SGHNT and YYREEE (reference sequence). The CDR3 is 15 residues long. V was shortened by 4 bases and J by 3 bases, with 13 bases between the two germline ends. The CDR3 sequence is CASSIQQGSNEKLFF. DNA for the CDR3: TGTGCCAGCAGCATCCAGCAGGGGTCTAATGAAAAACTGTTTTTT.

DNA for the CDR3: TGTGCCAGCAGCCCGTCCCAGGGTGGTAGCTATGGCTACACCTTC. Residues: CASSPSQGGSYGYTF. V gene TRBV5-8 combines with J gene TRBJ1-2; D is perhaps TRBD1 (5 bases). Per the germline V gene, CDR1 is SGHTS and CDR2 is YDEGEE. The CDR3 length is 15 residues. V was shortened by 4 bases and J by 4 bases, with 17 bases between the two germline ends.

The chain has TRBV10-3 and TRBJ1-2; D remains unclear. Trimming left V 5 bases short and J 6 bases short, with 10 bases between. The V gene's germline CDR1 is ENHRY and CDR2 SYGVKD. CDR3 length: 12 residues. The CDR3 is CAISTTQHGYTF. The CDR3 DNA sequence: TGTGCCATCAGTACAACACAGCATGGCTACACCTTC.

This clone was counted only a few times. The gene calls are TRBV12-3 or TRBV12-4 and TRBJ2-7; 7 bases are shared with TRBD2. The CDR3 covers 13 residues. The V gene end was trimmed by 0 bases and the J gene end by 7 bases; junction bases not matched to a gene: 3. CDR3 region: CASSLAGGREQYF. As DNA, the CDR3 is TGTGCCAGCAGTTTAGCGGGGGGGAGGGAGCAGTACTTC.

J is TRBJ1-1 and V is TRBV6-5; D remains ambiguous. Trimming removed 2 bases from V and 1 base from J, with 11 bases in between. CDR1 MNHEY and CDR2 SVGAGI come from the germline V gene. The length of the CDR3 is 15 residues. The CDR3 here is CASSYGGGRNTEAFF. CDR3 nucleotides: TGTGCCAGCAGTTACGGCGGAGGGCGGAACACTGAAGCTTTCTTT.

The V gene is TRBV6-4, the J gene TRBJ2-4, with 8 bases identical to TRBD1. The junction had 7 bases not matched to a gene; V was cut back by 8 bases and J by 7 bases. The CDR3 has 13 residues. CDR1 and CDR2 (germline): MRHNA, SNTAGT. The CDR3 sequence is CASQWTGINIQYF. The DNA for the CDR3 is TGTGCCAGCCAGTGGACAGGGATCAACATTCAGTACTTC.

The V gene is TRBV5-8, the J gene TRBJ1-1, with 8 bases aligning to TRBD1. Per germline, CDR1 SGHTS and CDR2 YDEGEE. The V and J ends lost 2 bases and 2 bases, in that order; junction bases with no gene match: 5. CDR3 length: 15 amino acids. The CDR3 DNA sequence: TGTGCCAGCAGCTTTAAGGGACAGGTCAACACTGAAGCTTTCTTT. Protein sequence: CASSFKGQVNTEAFF.

Here the CDR3 reads CASSSQGSMSITEAFF. CDR3 nucleotides: TGCGCCAGCAGCAGTCAGGGGTCTATGAGTATCACTGAAGCTTTCTTT. The V gene is TRBV5-1, the J gene TRBJ1-1; TRBD1 is a possible D gene (6 bases). Germline CDR1 SGHRS, CDR2 YFSETQ. The CDR3 runs 16 residues. The V gene lost 4 bases and the J gene lost 4 bases, with 20 bases spanning the gap.